Shown below are 15 T cell receptor beta chains from a single sample sequenced in a study of blood T cells in healthy people across ages. Through a sample-barcoded 5' primer and a J-beta primer mix, a second PCR was run for roughly 7 to 12 cycles. TCRdb analysed the 5' RACE reads with MiXCR anew, one entry per CDR3 protein. The top ten hold 6.5% to 8.5% of the sample, which has 1,300,000 or so distinct CDR3 sequences, 59% seen once. Sequencing was carried out using blood. The source of these receptors is a man aged 18 to 29 in good health.

This chain links TRBV19 with TRBJ2-4, with 9 bases matching TRBD1. The better agreement between TRBJ2-7 and the DNA end casts doubt on the J call. From germline, CDR1 is LNHDA and CDR2 SQIVND (reference sequence). The CDR3 runs 14 residues. This CDR3 reads CACAGTGTPYEQYF. CDR3 coding DNA: TGTGCCTGCGCCGGGACAGGGACACCTTACGAGCAGTACTTC.

This clonotype turned up a few times. The rearrangement links TRBV15 to TRBJ2-1; D tentatively reads TRBD1 or TRBD2 (6 bases each). CDR3 length: 14 residues. Germline V gene lookup returns CDR1 LNHNV and CDR2 YYDKDF (reference sequence). The ends were cut back, 7 bases at V and 2 bases at J, with 12 bases in the middle. DNA for the CDR3: TGTGCCACCACGGGGGCAACTGCCTACAATGAGCAGTTCTTC. Translation gives CATTGATAYNEQFF.

In this sample, this clonotype turned up a few times. The chain is built from TRBV6-2 or TRBV6-3 and TRBJ2-2; D might be TRBD1 (5 bases). The V gene lost 4 bases and the J gene lost 0 bases, with 9 bases spanning the gap. The CDR3 runs 15 residues. In germline, CDR1 is MNHEY, CDR2 SVGEGT. CDR3 DNA sequence: TGTGCCAGCAGTTCGGCGACAGCGAACACCGGGGAGCTGTTTTTT. This encodes CASSSATANTGELFF.

The rearrangement uses TRBV4-1 and TRBJ1-5; no firm D call. The V and J ends lost 0 bases and 6 bases respectively, with 12 bases between them. Germline CDR1 reads MGHRA; CDR2 reads YSYEKL. The length of the CDR3 is 15 residues. For the CDR3, the DNA is TGCGCCAGCAGCCAAGATGTATCCCGTGGTCAGCCCCAGCATTTT. Its protein product is CASSQDVSRGQPQHF.

The chain uses TRBV29-1 and TRBJ2-7, with 7 bases identical to TRBD2. The CDR3 loop spans 14 amino acids. Germline V gene lookup returns CDR1 SQVTM and CDR2 ANQGSEA. Trimming cost V 1 base and J 0 bases; bases outside gene matches: 3. The CDR3 sequence: CSVEGGGASYEQYF. The CDR3 DNA follows: TGCAGCGTTGAAGGCGGGGGTGCCTCCTACGAGCAGTACTTC.

This chain uses TRBV11-1 with TRBJ1-2; 7 bases are shared with TRBD1. CDR1 is SGHAT and CDR2 is FQDESV in the germline V gene (reference sequence). Trimming removed 4 bases from V and 4 bases from J; junction bases left unmatched: 9. The CDR3 is 15 residues long. CDR3 protein: CASSSPGTASYGYTF. As DNA, the CDR3 is TGTGCCAGCAGCTCGCCCGGGACAGCAAGCTATGGCTACACCTTC.

The chain uses TRBV6-2 or TRBV6-3 and TRBJ1-6, with TRBD1 matching 8 bases. Losses at the gene ends were 5 bases for V and 7 bases for J; bases not matched to a gene: 10. From germline, CDR1 is MNHEY and CDR2 SVGEGT. The CDR3 spans 16 residues. This CDR3 reads CASSLTRTGWNSPLHF. The CDR3 DNA is TGTGCCAGCAGTCTTACACGGACAGGGTGGAATTCACCCCTCCACTTT.

This chain joins TRBV15 and TRBJ1-2; no clear D. The CDR3 spans 15 residues. V gave up 2 bases and J gave up 4 bases, with 14 bases separating them. Germline lookup yields CDR1 LNHNV and CDR2 YYDKDF (reference sequence). The CDR3 here is CATSRSVVTGYGYTF. The CDR3 coding sequence is TGTGCCACCAGCAGATCCGTGGTCACGGGCTATGGCTACACCTTC. Full variable domain (rest looked up from reference TRBV15 and TRBJ1-2): DAMVIQNPRYQVTQFGKPVTLSCSQTLNHNVMYWYQQKSSQAPKLLFHYYDKDFNNEADTPDNFQSRRPNTSFCFLDIRSPGLGDTAMYLCATSRSVVTGYGYTFGSGTRLTVV.

The chain uses TRBV6-1 and TRBJ1-2; D gene ambiguous. This CDR3 comprises 13 residues. Germline V gene data show CDR1 as MNHNS and CDR2 as SASEGT. Trimming removed 2 bases from V and 9 bases from J, with 13 bases in between. CDR3 amino acids: CASSEITVASYTF. The CDR3 DNA sequence: TGTGCCAGCAGTGAAATTACTGTCGCTAGCTACACCTTC.

The chain joins TRBV5-6 to TRBJ2-7; 8 positions match TRBD2. Germline CDR1 is SGHDT and CDR2 is YYEEEE. This CDR3 is 16 amino acids long. V was clipped by 3 bases and J by 2 bases; unmatched bases: 10. The CDR3 DNA is TGTGCCAGCAGCTCAACGGGGGGGGTCACCACCTACGAGCAGTACTTC. Residues: CASSSTGGVTTYEQYF.

The rearrangement links TRBV30 to TRBJ2-5; D is ambiguous. The J call may be in error: the DNA end matches TRBJ2-7 better. The CDR3 is made up of 11 amino acids. Germline CDR1 and CDR2: GTSNPN and SVGIG (reference sequence). CDR3 sequence: CAWRRNYEQYF. The DNA for the CDR3 is TGTGCCTGGAGGCGCAACTACGAGCAGTACTTC.

The chain combines TRBV6-6 with TRBJ1-3; the D is unclear. Germline values: CDR1 MNHNY, CDR2 SVGAGI (reference sequence). CDR3 length equals 12 residues. The germline V and J ends were trimmed by 4 bases and 7 bases, with 8 bases remaining between them. Written as DNA, the CDR3 is TGTGCCAGCAGTTCCGTGGTGAACACCATATATTTT. It yields the protein CASSSVVNTIYF.

This chain joins TRBV20-1 and TRBJ2-5; 8 nucleotides line up with TRBD2. The CDR3 sequence is 13 residues long. Trimming cost V 6 bases and J 4 bases; bases outside gene matches: 7. Germline CDR1 DFQATT, CDR2 SNEGSKA (reference sequence). Here the CDR3 DNA reads TGCAGTGCCCCGCGGGCGGGGGGAGAGACCCAGTACTTC. This gives the protein CSAPRAGGETQYF.

This chain connects TRBV29-1 to TRBJ2-3, with D uncertain. The CDR3 sequence is 12 residues long. Trimming took 4 bases from V and 8 from J, leaving 13 bases between them. The germline gives CDR1 SQVTM, CDR2 ANQGSEA. The CDR3 sequence is CSVGTSDPTQYF. The CDR3 DNA is TGCAGCGTTGGGACCTCGGATCCTACGCAGTATTTT.

V is TRBV29-1 and J is TRBJ1-1, with 8 bases that match TRBD1. CDR1 is SQVTM, CDR2 ANQGSEA, per germline. J was trimmed by 0 bases and V by 6 bases; bases with no gene match: 3. The CDR3 totals 13 residues. This CDR3 reads CSVQGAMNTEAFF. CDR3 nucleotides: TGCAGCGTCCAGGGGGCTATGAACACTGAAGCTTTCTTT. Based on the CDR3 plus reference TRBV29-1 and TRBJ1-1, the full variable domain is SAVISQKPSRDICQRGTSLTIQCQVDSQVTMMFWYRQQPGQSLTLIATANQGSEATYESGFVIDKFPISRPNLTFSTLTVSNMSPEDSSIYLCSVQGAMNTEAFFGQGTRLTVV.